A selection of T cell receptor beta chains follows, all from one sample in a study of T cells after yellow fever vaccination. TCRdb reprocessed the 5' RACE reads via MiXCR and lists one record per CDR3 protein. This table holds around 610,000 distinct CDR3 sequences, roughly 14% found once. The sample was PBMCs, taken on the day of the yellow fever booster vaccination. All receptors come from a man younger than 45 who received the YFV17D yellow fever vaccine. Each CDR3 is given with its conserved first and last residue. The D gene is left open where the match is weak. Size tells how often a clone was seen (once, few, many) or the class of an expanded clone, and some rows leave it out.

D | J | size | V | CDR3 | DNA
NA | TRBJ2-1 | NA | TRBV6-2/TRBV6-3 | CASTRSRGEQFF | TGTGCCAGCACCAGATCAAGGGGTGAGCAGTTCTTC
NA | TRBJ2-1 | few | TRBV10-3 | CAISAVTSTYNEQFF | TGTGCCATCAGTGCCGTAACTAGCACCTACAATGAGCAGTTCTTC
TRBD1 | TRBJ2-6 | NA | TRBV3-1 | CASSQLTGSGANVLTF | TGTGCCAGCAGCCAGCTGACAGGGAGTGGGGCCAACGTCCTGACTTTC
NA | TRBJ2-6 | NA | TRBV9 | CASSVEGAGANVLTF | TGTGCCAGCAGCGTAGAGGGTGCTGGGGCCAACGTCCTGACTTTC
TRBD1 | TRBJ2-5 | few | TRBV9 | CASSEDRRWGTQYF | TGTGCCAGCAGCGAGGACAGGCGATGGGGGACCCAGTACTTC
TRBD1 | TRBJ1-1 | NA | TRBV30 | CAWKRGQGAGAEAFF | TGTGCCTGGAAACGGGGACAGGGGGCGGGGGCTGAAGCTTTCTTT
NA | TRBJ2-7 | few | TRBV5-1 | CASSLPPNEQYF | TGCGCCAGCAGCCTGCCCCCCAACGAGCAGTACTTC
NA | TRBJ2-7 | few | TRBV18 | CASSPPPSAAYEQYF | TGTGCCAGCTCACCGCCTCCTAGCGCAGCCTACGAGCAGTACTTC
TRBD1 | TRBJ2-5 | few | TRBV6-2/TRBV6-3 | CASSKQQGAEETQYF | TGTGCCAGCAGTAAACAACAGGGGGCTGAAGAGACCCAGTACTTC
TRBD1 | TRBJ1-5 | NA | TRBV20-1 | CSARSTGEQPQHF | TGCAGTGCTAGATCCACAGGGGAACAGCCCCAGCATTTT
NA | TRBJ2-7 | few | TRBV10-3 | CAISRGTPSEQYF | TGTGCCATCAGTAGAGGGACTCCCTCAGAGCAGTACTTC
NA | TRBJ1-5 | NA | TRBV20-1 | CSARDPGLNQPQHF | TGCAGTGCTAGAGATCCTGGTCTCAATCAGCCCCAGCATTTT
TRBD2 | TRBJ2-7 | NA | TRBV6-2/TRBV6-3 | CASSYSSFGTKDYEQYF | TGTGCCAGCAGTTACTCATCCTTTGGGACTAAGGACTACGAGCAGTACTTC
TRBD1 | TRBJ2-1 | few | TRBV5-1 | CASSLAGQGLNEQFF | TGCGCCAGCAGCTTGGCGGGACAGGGGTTGAATGAGCAGTTCTTC
TRBD2 | TRBJ2-3 | many | TRBV24-1 | CATSGTSGKSTDTQYF | TGTGCCACCAGTGGGACTAGCGGGAAGAGCACAGATACGCAGTATTTT
NA | TRBJ2-4 | NA | TRBV28 | CASSSSGDIQYF | TGTGCCAGCAGTTCATCTGGGGACATTCAGTACTTC
NA | TRBJ2-1 | NA | TRBV9 | CASSVKAGPGNEQFF | TGTGCCAGCAGCGTAAAGGCAGGTCCGGGCAATGAGCAGTTCTTC
TRBD2 | TRBJ2-6 | few | TRBV9 | CASSQTSGRAGANVLTF | TGTGCCAGCAGCCAAACTAGCGGGAGGGCTGGGGCCAACGTCCTGACTTTC
NA | TRBJ2-1 | NA | TRBV15 | CATSLIGAAEQFF | TGTGCCACCAGTCTTATCGGGGCCGCTGAGCAGTTCTTC
NA | TRBJ2-7 | NA | TRBV5-1 | CASSLLYGETYEQYF | TGCGCCAGCAGCCTATTATACGGAGAGACCTACGAGCAGTACTTC
NA | TRBJ2-1 | NA | TRBV5-1 | CASSSEDGYNEQFF | TGCGCCAGCAGCTCCGAGGACGGCTACAATGAGCAGTTCTTC
NA | TRBJ2-7 | few | TRBV20-1 | CSVGGPTWVQYF | TGCAGCGTAGGGGGGCCCACCTGGGTGCAGTACTTC
TRBD1 | TRBJ2-7 | few | TRBV29-1 | CSVIQGGYEQYF | TGCAGCGTTATACAGGGGGGATACGAGCAGTACTTC
TRBD1 | TRBJ1-1 | few | TRBV7-2 | CASRSPDRGGANTEAFF | TGTGCCAGCAGATCCCCCGACAGGGGGGGGGCGAACACTGAAGCTTTCTTT
TRBD2 | TRBJ2-3 | NA | TRBV7-2 | CASSLVRGSGSDTQYF | TGTGCCAGCAGCTTAGTTCGCGGGAGCGGGTCAGATACGCAGTATTTT
TRBD2 | TRBJ2-5 | few | TRBV11-3 | CASSRGVRETQYF | TGTGCCAGCAGCCGGGGGGTTCGGGAGACCCAGTACTTC
NA | TRBJ2-5 | NA | TRBV10-3 | CAISGLAGKETQYF | TGTGCCATCAGCGGATTGGCGGGTAAAGAGACCCAGTACTTC
NA | TRBJ2-3 | few | TRBV20-1 | CSATSRILAHADTQYF | TGCAGTGCCACAAGCCGAATCCTAGCGCACGCAGATACGCAGTATTTT
TRBD2 | TRBJ2-5 | NA | TRBV4-2 | CASSQPSGRLETQYF | TGTGCCAGCAGCCAACCTAGCGGGAGGTTAGAGACCCAGTACTTC
NA | TRBJ1-1 | few | TRBV6-5 | CASSYSSSGLNTEAFF | TGTGCCAGCAGTTACTCGAGCTCGGGCCTGAACACTGAAGCTTTCTTT
NA | TRBJ1-2 | NA | TRBV6-5 | CASSYYPDGYGYTF | TGTGCCAGCAGTTACTATCCGGACGGCTATGGCTACACCTTC
TRBD2 | TRBJ2-1 | NA | TRBV20-1 | CSAQRGTSGNNEQFF | TGCAGTGCCCAGAGAGGGACTAGCGGTAACAATGAGCAGTTCTTC